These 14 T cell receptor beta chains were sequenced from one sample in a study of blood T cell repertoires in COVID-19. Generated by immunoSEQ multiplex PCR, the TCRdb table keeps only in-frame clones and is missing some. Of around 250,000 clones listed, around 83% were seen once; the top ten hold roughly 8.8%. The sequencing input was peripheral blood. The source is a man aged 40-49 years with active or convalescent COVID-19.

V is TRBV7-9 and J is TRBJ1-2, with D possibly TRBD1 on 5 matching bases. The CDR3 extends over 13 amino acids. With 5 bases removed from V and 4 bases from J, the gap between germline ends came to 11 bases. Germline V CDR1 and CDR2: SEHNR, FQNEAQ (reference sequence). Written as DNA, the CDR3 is TGTGCCAGCAGCCCAGACAGCCCCTATGGCTACACCTTC. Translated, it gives CASSPDSPYGYTF. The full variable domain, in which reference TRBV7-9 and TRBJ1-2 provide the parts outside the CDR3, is DTGVSQNPRHKITKRGQNVTFRCDPISEHNRLYWYRQTLGQGPEFLTYFQNEAQLEKSRLLSDRFSAERPKGSFSTLEIQRTEQGDSAMYLCASSPDSPYGYTFGSGTRLTVV.

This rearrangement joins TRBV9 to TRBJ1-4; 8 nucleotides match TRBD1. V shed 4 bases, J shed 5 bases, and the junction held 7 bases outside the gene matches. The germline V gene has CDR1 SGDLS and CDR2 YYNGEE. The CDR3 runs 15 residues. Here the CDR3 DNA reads TGTGCCAGCAGCACCCGGACAGGGTTGAATGAAAAACTGTTTTTT. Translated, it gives CASSTRTGLNEKLFF.

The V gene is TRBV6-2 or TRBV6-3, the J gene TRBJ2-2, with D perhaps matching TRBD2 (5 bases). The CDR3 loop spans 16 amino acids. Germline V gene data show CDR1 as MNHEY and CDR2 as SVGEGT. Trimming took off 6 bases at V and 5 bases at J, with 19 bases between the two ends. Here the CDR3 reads CASSLLKGVRTGELFF. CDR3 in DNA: TGTGCCAGCAGCCTACTAAAGGGAGTGAGAACCGGGGAGCTGTTTTTT.

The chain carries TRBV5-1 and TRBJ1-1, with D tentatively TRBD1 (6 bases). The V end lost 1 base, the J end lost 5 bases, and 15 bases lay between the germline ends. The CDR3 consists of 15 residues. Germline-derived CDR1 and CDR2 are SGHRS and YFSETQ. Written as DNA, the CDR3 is TGCGCCAGCAGCTTGTTCTCCGGACAGCTAACTGAAGCTTTCTTT. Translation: CASSLFSGQLTEAFF.

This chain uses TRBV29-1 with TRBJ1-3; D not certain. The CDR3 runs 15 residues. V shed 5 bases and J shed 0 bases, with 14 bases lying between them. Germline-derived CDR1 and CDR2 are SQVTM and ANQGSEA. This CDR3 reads CSVQRTVNSGNTIYF. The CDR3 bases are TGCAGCGTTCAGCGGACGGTTAACTCTGGAAACACCATATATTTT.

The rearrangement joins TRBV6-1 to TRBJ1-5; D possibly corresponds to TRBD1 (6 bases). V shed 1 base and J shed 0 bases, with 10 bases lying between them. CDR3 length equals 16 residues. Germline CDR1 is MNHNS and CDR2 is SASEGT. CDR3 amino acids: CASSEVRGASNQPQHF. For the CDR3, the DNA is TGTGCCAGCAGTGAAGTTCGGGGGGCTAGCAATCAGCCCCAGCATTTT.

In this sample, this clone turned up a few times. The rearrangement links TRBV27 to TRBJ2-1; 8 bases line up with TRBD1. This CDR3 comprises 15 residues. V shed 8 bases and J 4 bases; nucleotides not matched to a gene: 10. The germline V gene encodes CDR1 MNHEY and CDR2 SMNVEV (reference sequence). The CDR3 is CASATGGQRYNEQFF. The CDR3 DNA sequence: TGTGCCAGCGCTACAGGGGGACAGAGATACAATGAGCAGTTCTTC.

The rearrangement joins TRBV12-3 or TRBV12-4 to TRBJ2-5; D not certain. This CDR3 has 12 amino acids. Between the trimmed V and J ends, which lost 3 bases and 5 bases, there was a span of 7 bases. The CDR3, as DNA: TGTGCCAGCAGTTTGTCCGGGGAGACCCAGTACTTC. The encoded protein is CASSLSGETQYF.

This CDR3 is CASSQKGGGKAFF. DNA for the CDR3: TGTGCCAGCAGCCAGAAAGGAGGGGGCAAAGCTTTCTTT. The gene calls are TRBV14 and TRBJ1-1; 7 bases align to TRBD1. This CDR3 comprises 13 residues. Per germline, CDR1 SGHDN and CDR2 FVKESK. The J segment lost 9 bases and the V segment lost 3 bases, leaving 7 bases of the junction unmatched.

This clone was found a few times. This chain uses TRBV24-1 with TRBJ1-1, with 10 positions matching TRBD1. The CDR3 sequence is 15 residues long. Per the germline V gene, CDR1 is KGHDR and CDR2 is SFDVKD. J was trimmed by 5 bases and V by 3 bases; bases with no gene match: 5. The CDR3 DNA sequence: TGTGCCACCAGTGATGAGACAGGGGGCCGTACTGAAGCTTTCTTT. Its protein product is CATSDETGGRTEAFF.

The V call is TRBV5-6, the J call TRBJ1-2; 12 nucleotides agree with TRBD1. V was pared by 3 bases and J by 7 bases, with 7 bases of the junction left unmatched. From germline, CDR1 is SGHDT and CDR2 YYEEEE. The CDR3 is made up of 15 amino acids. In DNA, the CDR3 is TGTGCCAGCAGCTCCCGGGACAGGGGGCGGTTTGGCTACACCTTC. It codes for CASSSRDRGRFGYTF.

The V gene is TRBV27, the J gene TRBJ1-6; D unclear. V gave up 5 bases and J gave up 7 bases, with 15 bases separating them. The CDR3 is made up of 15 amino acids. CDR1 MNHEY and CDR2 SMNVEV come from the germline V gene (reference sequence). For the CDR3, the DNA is TGTGCCAGCAGTCTCACTTGGACTGCCAATTCACCCCTCCACTTT. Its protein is CASSLTWTANSPLHF.

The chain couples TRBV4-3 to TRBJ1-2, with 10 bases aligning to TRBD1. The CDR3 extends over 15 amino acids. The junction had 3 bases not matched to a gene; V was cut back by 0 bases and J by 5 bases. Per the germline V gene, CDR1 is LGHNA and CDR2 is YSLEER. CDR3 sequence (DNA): TGCGCCAGCAGCCAAGAGGGGACAGGGGAGTATGGCTACACCTTC. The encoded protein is CASSQEGTGEYGYTF.

In nucleotides, the CDR3 is TGTGCCAGCAGCTTGGGGGCAGATAACTATGGCTACACCTTC. This gives the protein CASSLGADNYGYTF. V usage is TRBV5-5 and J usage is TRBJ1-2, with D uncertain. CDR3 size: 14 residues. Germline V gives CDR1 SGHKS, CDR2 YYEKEE (reference sequence). Trimming took off 0 bases at V and 1 base at J, with 7 bases between the two ends.